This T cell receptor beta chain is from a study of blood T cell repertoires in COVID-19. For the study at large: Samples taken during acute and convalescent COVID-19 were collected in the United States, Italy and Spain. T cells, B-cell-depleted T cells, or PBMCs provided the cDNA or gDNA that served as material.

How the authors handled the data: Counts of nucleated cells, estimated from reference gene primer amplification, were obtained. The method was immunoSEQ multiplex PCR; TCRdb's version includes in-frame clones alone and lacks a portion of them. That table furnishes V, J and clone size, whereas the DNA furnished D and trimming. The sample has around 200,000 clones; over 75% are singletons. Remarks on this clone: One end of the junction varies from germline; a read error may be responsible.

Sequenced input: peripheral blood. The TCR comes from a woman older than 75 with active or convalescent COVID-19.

CDR3 loop: CASSPGTGRAIYF. For the CDR3, the DNA is TGTGCTAGCAGCCCAGGGACAGGTCGCGCCATATATTTT. The chain uses TRBV7-7 and TRBJ1-3; 8 bases line up with TRBD1. Germline V gene lookup returns CDR1 SSHAT and CDR2 FNYEAQ (reference sequence). CDR3 size: 13 residues.